Following are 14 T cell receptor beta chains from one sample sequenced in a study of OX40 agonist ivuxolimab in advanced cancers. Measured with immunoSEQ multiplex PCR; TCRdb has only the in-frame clones, and not every one. The top ten clones hold roughly a quarter of a sample with about 20,000 clones, about 82% of them seen once. Sequencing was performed on CD4+ or CD8+ T cells sorted from blood, taken in a trial of the OX40 agonist ivuxolimab. The receptors come from an adult with an advanced solid tumor such as melanoma, head and neck, liver or kidney cancer.

The chain has TRBV9 and TRBJ2-7; D possibly corresponds to TRBD2 (5 bases). Germline lookup yields CDR1 SGDLS and CDR2 YYNGEE. The CDR3 covers 15 residues. V gave up 0 bases and J gave up 9 bases, with 19 bases separating them. CDR3 residues: CASSVAGFKGDTQYF. The CDR3 region has the DNA TGTGCCAGCAGCGTAGCCGGCTTTAAGGGAGACACGCAGTACTTC.

The V and J genes are TRBV9 and TRBJ1-3; D may be TRBD1 (5 bases). Germline CDR1 SGDLS, CDR2 YYNGEE. The CDR3 is made up of 12 amino acids. Trimming removed 3 bases from V and 4 bases from J, with 5 bases in between. The CDR3 sequence is CASSGQGNTIYF. Written as DNA, the CDR3 is TGTGCCAGCAGCGGACAGGGAAACACCATATATTTT.

V usage is TRBV7-9 and J usage is TRBJ1-1; D unresolved. CDR1 and CDR2 (germline): SEHNR, FQNEAQ (reference sequence). The ends were cut back, 5 bases at V and 1 base at J, with 8 bases in the middle. The CDR3 is made up of 13 amino acids. CDR3 sequence: CASSNLGNTEAFF. In DNA form, the CDR3 reads TGTGCCAGCAGCAACCTAGGGAACACTGAAGCTTTCTTT.

V is TRBV27 and J is TRBJ2-3, with D perhaps TRBD1 (6 bases). The germline V gene has CDR1 MNHEY and CDR2 SMNVEV (reference sequence). The CDR3 is 15 residues long. V was clipped by 5 bases and J by 2 bases, with 14 bases between them. The CDR3 DNA follows: TGTGCCAGCAGTAACACCTGGACAGCCACAGATACGCAGTATTTT. This gives the protein CASSNTWTATDTQYF.

The chain has TRBV30 and TRBJ1-2, with D unclear. Looked up from germline, CDR1 is GTSNPN and CDR2 is SVGIG (reference sequence). The CDR3 loop spans 10 amino acids. Trimming took 5 bases from V and 8 from J, leaving 9 bases between them. The CDR3, as DNA: TGTGCCTGGGAGGGTTTCGGCTACACCTTC. Amino acid sequence: CAWEGFGYTF.

This clone was seen just once. This chain joins TRBV7-9 and TRBJ1-4; D ambiguous. The germline V gene has CDR1 SEHNR and CDR2 FQNEAQ (reference sequence). With 10 bases removed from V and 3 bases from J, the gap between germline ends came to 12 bases. The CDR3 consists of 13 residues. The DNA of the CDR3 is TGTGCCACCTTGGGAAGATCTAATGAAAAACTGTTTTTT. It codes for CATLGRSNEKLFF.

V and J are TRBV27 and TRBJ1-5; maybe TRBD1 (6 bases). Trimming stripped 6 bases from V and 1 base from J, with 16 bases between. Germline CDR1 and CDR2: MNHEY and SMNVEV (reference sequence). The CDR3 loop spans 16 amino acids. This CDR3 is CASRLRGALSNQPQHF. The CDR3 DNA sequence: TGTGCCAGCAGGTTAAGGGGGGCATTAAGCAATCAGCCCCAGCATTTT.

This sequence joins TRBV6-6 and TRBJ2-1; a possible D gene is TRBD2 (5 bases). From germline, CDR1 is MNHNY and CDR2 SVGAGI (reference sequence). This CDR3 region has 12 residues. Trimming stripped 7 bases from V and 12 bases from J, with 16 bases between. CDR3 in DNA: TGTGCCAGCACCACACCCGGAGAGGGGCAGTTCTTC. Its translation is CASTTPGEGQFF.

This sequence joins TRBV6-1 and TRBJ2-5, with 12 bases aligning to TRBD2. Germline V gene lookup returns CDR1 MNHNS and CDR2 SASEGT. V gave up 4 bases and J gave up 0 bases; unmatched junction bases: 0. This CDR3 has 15 residues. This chain's CDR3 is CASSGLAGDQETQYF. For the CDR3, the DNA is TGTGCCAGCAGTGGACTAGCGGGAGACCAAGAGACCCAGTACTTC.

The V call is TRBV9, the J call TRBJ2-3, with 12 positions matching TRBD2. Germline V gives CDR1 SGDLS, CDR2 YYNGEE. CDR3 size: 16 residues. Germline trimming cut 0 bases from V and 6 bases from J; bases unmatched to any gene: 5. For the CDR3, the DNA is TGTGCCAGCAGCGTAGGGGCTAGCGGGAGGGCGGATACGCAGTATTTT. Translated, it gives CASSVGASGRADTQYF.

This clone has just one count. The rearrangement joins TRBV27 to TRBJ1-1, with D tentatively TRBD1 (5 bases). This CDR3 comprises 15 residues. Germline loops: CDR1 MNHEY, CDR2 SMNVEV (reference sequence). Trimming removed 8 bases at V and 2 bases at J, with 18 bases between. The CDR3 here is CASSLTGPTNTEAFF. For the CDR3, the DNA is TGTGCCAGCTCATTAACGGGGCCAACTAACACTGAAGCTTTCTTT.

The CDR3 region is CASSLPQGPNTEAFF. CDR3 DNA sequence: TGTGCCAGCAGCTTACCTCAGGGGCCTAACACTGAAGCTTTCTTT. The chain combines TRBV7-9 with TRBJ1-1, with D perhaps TRBD1 (6 bases). V was pared by 2 bases and J by 2 bases, with 12 bases between. The CDR3 is 15 amino acids. CDR1 is SEHNR, CDR2 FQNEAQ, per germline (reference sequence). Looking up the rest from reference TRBV7-9 and TRBJ1-1 gives the full variable domain: DTGVSQNPRHKITKRGQNVTFRCDPISEHNRLYWYRQTLGQGPEFLTYFQNEAQLEKSRLLSDRFSAERPKGSFSTLEIQRTEQGDSAMYLCASSLPQGPNTEAFFGQGTRLTVV.

This sequence joins TRBV7-3 and TRBJ2-1; D remains unclear. Looked up from germline, CDR1 is SGHTA and CDR2 is FQGTGA. Trimming removed 4 bases at V and 9 bases at J, with 10 bases between. This CDR3 region has 12 residues. The CDR3 nucleotides read TGTGCCAGCAGCTCAGGCAAAAGTGAGCAGTTCTTC. It is translated as CASSSGKSEQFF.

The chain employs TRBV5-6 and TRBJ1-2; 9 bases are shared with TRBD1. This CDR3 comprises 14 residues. The J segment lost 4 bases and the V segment lost 2 bases, leaving 3 bases of the junction unmatched. CDR1 and CDR2 from the germline V gene are SGHDT and YYEEEE. The CDR3 coding sequence is TGTGCCAGCAGCTTCGGGACAGGGATCTATGGCTACACCTTC. Its translation is CASSFGTGIYGYTF.